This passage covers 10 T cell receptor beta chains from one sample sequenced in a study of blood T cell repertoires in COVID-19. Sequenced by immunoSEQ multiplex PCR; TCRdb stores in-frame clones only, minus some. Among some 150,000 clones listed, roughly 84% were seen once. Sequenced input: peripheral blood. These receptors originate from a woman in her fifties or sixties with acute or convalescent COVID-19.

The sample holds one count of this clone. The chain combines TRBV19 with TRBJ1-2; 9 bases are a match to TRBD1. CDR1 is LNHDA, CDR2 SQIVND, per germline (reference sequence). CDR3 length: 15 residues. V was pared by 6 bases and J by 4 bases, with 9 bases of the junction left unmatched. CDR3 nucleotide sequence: TGTGCCAGTAGCGCTGACAGGGGGGAGTTCTATGGCTACACCTTC. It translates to CASSADRGEFYGYTF.

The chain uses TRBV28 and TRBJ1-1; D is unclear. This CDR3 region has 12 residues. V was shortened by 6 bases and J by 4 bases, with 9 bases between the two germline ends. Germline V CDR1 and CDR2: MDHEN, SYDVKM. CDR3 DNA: TGTGCCAGCAGGGAGGCAGTCACTGAAGCTTTCTTT. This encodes CASREAVTEAFF.

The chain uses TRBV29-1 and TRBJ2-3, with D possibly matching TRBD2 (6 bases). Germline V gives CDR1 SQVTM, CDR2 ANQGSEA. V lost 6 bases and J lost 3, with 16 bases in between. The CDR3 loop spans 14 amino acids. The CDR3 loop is CSVRRGVETDTQYF. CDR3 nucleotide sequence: TGCAGCGTCCGGCGCGGGGTGGAGACAGATACGCAGTATTTT.

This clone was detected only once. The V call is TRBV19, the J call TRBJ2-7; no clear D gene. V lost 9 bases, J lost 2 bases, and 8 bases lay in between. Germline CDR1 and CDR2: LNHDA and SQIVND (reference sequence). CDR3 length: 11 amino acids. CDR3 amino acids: CARERAYEQYF. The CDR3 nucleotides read TGTGCCAGGGAACGGGCCTACGAGCAGTACTTC.

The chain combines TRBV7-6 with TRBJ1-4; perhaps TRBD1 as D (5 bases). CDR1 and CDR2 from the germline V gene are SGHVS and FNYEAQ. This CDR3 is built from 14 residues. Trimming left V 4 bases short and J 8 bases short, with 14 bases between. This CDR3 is CASSYLGAAEKLFF. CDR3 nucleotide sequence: TGTGCCAGCAGCTACCTTGGGGCAGCGGAAAAACTGTTTTTT.

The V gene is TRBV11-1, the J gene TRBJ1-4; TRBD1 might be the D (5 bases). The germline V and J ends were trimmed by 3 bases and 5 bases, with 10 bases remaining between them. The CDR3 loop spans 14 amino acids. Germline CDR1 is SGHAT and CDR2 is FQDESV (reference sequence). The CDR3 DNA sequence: TGTGCCAGCAGCTTCGACAGAGCAAATGAAAAACTGTTTTTT. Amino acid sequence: CASSFDRANEKLFF.

This CDR3 is CSVVLQLWTSGRYEQFF. The CDR3 DNA follows: TGCAGCGTAGTACTTCAGCTTTGGACTAGCGGGAGGTATGAGCAGTTCTTC. This rearrangement joins TRBV29-1 to TRBJ2-1, with TRBD2 matching 14 bases. This CDR3 is built from 17 residues. Trimming removed 6 bases from V and 8 bases from J; junction bases left unmatched: 15. CDR1 and CDR2 from the germline V gene are SQVTM and ANQGSEA.

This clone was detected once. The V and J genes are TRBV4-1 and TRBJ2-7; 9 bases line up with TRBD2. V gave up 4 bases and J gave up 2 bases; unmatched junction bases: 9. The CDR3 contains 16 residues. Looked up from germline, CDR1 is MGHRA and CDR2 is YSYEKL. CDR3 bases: TGCGCCAGCAGCCTCAACCGACTAGCGGAGACCTACGAGCAGTACTTC. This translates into CASSLNRLAETYEQYF.

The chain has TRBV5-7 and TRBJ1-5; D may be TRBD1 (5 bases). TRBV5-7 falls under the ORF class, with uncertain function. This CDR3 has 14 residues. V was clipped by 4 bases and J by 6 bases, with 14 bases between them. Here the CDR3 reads CASSDVRVPQPQHF. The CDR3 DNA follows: TGTGCCAGCAGCGATGTCAGGGTCCCTCAGCCCCAGCATTTT.

In DNA, the CDR3 is TGTGCCAGCAGTTCCCCTGGCGGGGTTCGCAATGAGCAGTTCTTC. As protein: CASSSPGGVRNEQFF. The rearrangement joins TRBV28 to TRBJ2-1; D perhaps matches TRBD2 (6 bases). Germline CDR1 reads MDHEN; CDR2 reads SYDVKM. The CDR3 contains 15 residues. The V end was cut by 4 bases, the J end by 6 bases, with 16 bases between.